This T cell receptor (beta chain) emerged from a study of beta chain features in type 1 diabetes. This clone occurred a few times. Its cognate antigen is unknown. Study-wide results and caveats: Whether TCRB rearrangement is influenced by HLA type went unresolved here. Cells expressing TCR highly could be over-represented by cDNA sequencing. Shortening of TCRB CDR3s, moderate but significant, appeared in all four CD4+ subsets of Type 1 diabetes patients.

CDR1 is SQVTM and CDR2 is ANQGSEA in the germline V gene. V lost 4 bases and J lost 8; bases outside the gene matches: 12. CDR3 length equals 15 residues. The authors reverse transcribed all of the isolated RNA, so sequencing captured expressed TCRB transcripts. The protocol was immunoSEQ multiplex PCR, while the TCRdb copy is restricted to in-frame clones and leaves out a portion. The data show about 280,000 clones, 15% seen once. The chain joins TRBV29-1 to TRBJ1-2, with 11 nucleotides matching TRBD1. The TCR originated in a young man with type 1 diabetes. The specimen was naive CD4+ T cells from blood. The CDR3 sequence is CSVVGTGGGYVGYTF. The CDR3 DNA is TGCAGCGTTGTAGGGACAGGGGGAGGCTATGTCGGCTACACCTTC.